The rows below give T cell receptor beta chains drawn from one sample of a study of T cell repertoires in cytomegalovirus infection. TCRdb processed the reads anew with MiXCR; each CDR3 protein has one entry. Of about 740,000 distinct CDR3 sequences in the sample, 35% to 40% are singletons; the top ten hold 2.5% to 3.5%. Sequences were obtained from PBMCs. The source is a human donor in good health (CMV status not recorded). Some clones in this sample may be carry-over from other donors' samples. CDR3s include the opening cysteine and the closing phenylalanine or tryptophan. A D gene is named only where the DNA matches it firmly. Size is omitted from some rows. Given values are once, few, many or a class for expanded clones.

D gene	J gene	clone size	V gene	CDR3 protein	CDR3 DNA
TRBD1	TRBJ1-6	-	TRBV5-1	CASSRTGDNNSPLHF	TGCGCCAGCAGTAGAACAGGGGACAATAATTCACCCCTCCACTTT
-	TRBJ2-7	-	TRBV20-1	CSARPGVSYEQYF	TGCAGTGCTAGACCGGGGGTCTCCTACGAGCAGTACTTC
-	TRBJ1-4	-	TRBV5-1	CASSLDPGRGEKLFF	TGCGCCAGCAGCTTGGATCCGGGGCGGGGTGAAAAACTGTTTTTT
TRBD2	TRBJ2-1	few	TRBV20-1	CSATRGLAGVNEQFF	TGCAGTGCTACCCGGGGACTAGCGGGAGTCAATGAGCAGTTCTTC
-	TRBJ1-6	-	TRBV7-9	CASSLVGGTYSPLHF	TGTGCCAGCAGCTTAGTGGGTGGGACGTATTCACCCCTCCACTTT
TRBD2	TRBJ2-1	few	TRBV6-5	CASRPKMAGTSGSLPHYNEQFF	TGTGCCAGCAGACCGAAAATGGCGGGGACTAGCGGGAGTTTACCTCACTACAATGAGCAGTTCTTC
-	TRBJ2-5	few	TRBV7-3	CASSLTEGSETQYF	TGTGCCAGCAGCTTAACGGAGGGTTCCGAGACCCAGTACTTC
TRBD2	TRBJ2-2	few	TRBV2	CASSETRDYQFTGELFF	TGTGCCAGCAGTGAAACGCGGGACTACCAGTTCACCGGGGAGCTGTTTTTT
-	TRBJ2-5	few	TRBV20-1	CSAPRERPIGGETQYF	TGCAGTGCACCCCGGGAGCGGCCAATTGGGGGGGAGACCCAGTACTTC
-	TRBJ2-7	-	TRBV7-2	CASSLAGSGPGFANFDEQYF	TGTGCCAGCAGCTTAGCGGGTTCGGGACCCGGGTTCGCAAATTTCGACGAGCAGTACTTC
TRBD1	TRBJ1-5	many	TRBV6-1	CASSEQGGYNQPQHF	TGTGCCAGCAGTGAACAAGGGGGCTACAATCAGCCCCAGCATTTT
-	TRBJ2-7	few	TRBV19	CASSSLPGRYEQYF	TGTGCCAGTAGTAGCTTGCCAGGGCGCTACGAGCAGTACTTC
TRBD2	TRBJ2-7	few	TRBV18	CASSPTVTSGRTYEQYF	TGTGCCAGCTCACCAACGGTTACTAGCGGGAGGACCTACGAGCAGTACTTC
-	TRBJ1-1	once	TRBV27	CASSTPVGLTEAFF	TGTGCCAGCAGTACCCCCGTAGGCTTAACTGAAGCTTTCTTT
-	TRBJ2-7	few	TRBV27	CASRTGSGSSYEQYF	TGTGCCAGCAGAACAGGGTCGGGGAGCTCCTACGAGCAGTACTTC
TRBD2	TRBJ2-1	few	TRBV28	CASAGTSGRASYNEQFF	TGTGCCAGCGCCGGGACTAGCGGGAGGGCGTCCTACAATGAGCAGTTCTTC
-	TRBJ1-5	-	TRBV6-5	CASSSSSQPQHF	TGTGCCAGCAGTTCCAGTAGTCAGCCCCAGCATTTT
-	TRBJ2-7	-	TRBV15	CATSRGGDYEQYF	TGTGCCACCAGCAGAGGCGGAGACTACGAGCAGTACTTC
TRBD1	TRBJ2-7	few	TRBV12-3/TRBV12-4	CASTRQGREQYF	TGTGCCAGCACCAGACAGGGCCGGGAGCAGTACTTC
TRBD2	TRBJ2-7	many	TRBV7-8	CASSLPGLEPYTNNYEQYF	TGTGCCAGCAGCCTACCGGGACTAGAGCCTTACACCAACAACTACGAGCAGTACTTC
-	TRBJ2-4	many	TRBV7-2	CASSPTEALAKNIQYF	TGTGCCAGCAGCCCAACCGAGGCACTAGCCAAAAACATTCAGTACTTC
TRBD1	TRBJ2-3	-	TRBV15	CATSLHSLTGPTQYF	TGTGCCACCAGCCTACACTCACTGACAGGGCCCACGCAGTATTTT
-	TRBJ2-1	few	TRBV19	CASSTRSGYNEQFF	TGTGCCAGTAGTACTAGATCAGGGTACAATGAGCAGTTCTTC
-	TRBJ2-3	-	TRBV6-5	CASSCTVRQQGTDTQYF	TGTGCCAGCAGTTGTACCGTGAGACAGCAGGGGACAGATACGCAGTATTTT
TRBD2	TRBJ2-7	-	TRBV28	CASSRPLLAGASYEQYF	TGTGCCAGCAGTCGCCCTCTGCTAGCGGGGGCCTCCTACGAGCAGTACTTC
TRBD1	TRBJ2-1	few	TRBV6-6	CASSPPRDRVDNEQFF	TGTGCCAGCAGCCCCCCCCGGGACAGGGTTGACAATGAGCAGTTCTTC
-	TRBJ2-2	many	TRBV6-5	CASSYSMGGGNTGELFF	TGTGCCAGCAGTTACTCGATGGGAGGAGGGAACACCGGGGAGCTGTTTTTT
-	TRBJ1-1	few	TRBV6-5	CASSYSHGAEAFF	TGTGCCAGCAGTTACTCGCACGGGGCAGAAGCTTTCTTT
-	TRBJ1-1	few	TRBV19	CASSIITLSRPEAFF	TGTGCCAGTAGTATCATAACCTTAAGCCGGCCTGAAGCTTTCTTT
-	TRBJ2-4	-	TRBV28	CASSPLKVSPKNIQYF	TGTGCCAGCAGCCCTCTAAAGGTCTCTCCCAAAAACATTCAGTACTTC
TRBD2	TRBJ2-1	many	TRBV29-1	CSVPGLAGEGSYNEQFF	TGCAGCGTTCCTGGACTAGCGGGAGAGGGCTCCTACAATGAGCAGTTCTTC
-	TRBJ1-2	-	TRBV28	CASSLLEGDGYTF	TGTGCCAGCAGTTTATTAGAGGGCGACGGCTACACCTTC
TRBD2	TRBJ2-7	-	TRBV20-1	CSALGTSGSYEQYF	TGCAGTGCTTTAGGGACTAGCGGCTCCTACGAGCAGTACTTC
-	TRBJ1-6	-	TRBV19	CAIVWVGDNSPLHF	TGTGCCATTGTTTGGGTAGGGGATAATTCACCCCTCCACTTT
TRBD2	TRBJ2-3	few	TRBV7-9	CASSFLLAGTDTQYF	TGTGCCAGCAGCTTTTTGCTAGCGGGCACAGATACGCAGTATTTT
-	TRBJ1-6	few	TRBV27	CASSRDTLNNSPLHF	TGTGCCAGCAGTCGGGACACCCTAAATAATTCACCCCTCCACTTT
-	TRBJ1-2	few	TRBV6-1	CASSEAGGPLYGYTF	TGTGCCAGCAGTGAAGCAGGGGGACCGCTATATGGCTACACCTTC
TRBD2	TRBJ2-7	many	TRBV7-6	CASSTAGLAGGPYEQYF	TGTGCCAGCAGCACTGCGGGACTAGCGGGAGGGCCCTACGAGCAGTACTTC
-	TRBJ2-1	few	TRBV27	CASSLASGVYNEQFF	TGTGCCAGCAGTTTGGCCTCGGGGGTCTACAATGAGCAGTTCTTC